The rows below give T cell receptor beta chains drawn from one sample of a study of siplizumab effects on memory and regulatory T cells. Sequencing was performed with immunoSEQ multiplex PCR; in TCRdb, only in-frame clones are kept and a portion is missing. The data hold about 100,000 clones, with roughly 94% observed a single time. Sample: Tregs sorted from blood. These TCRs come from a human donor in good health. The CDR3 runs from the conserved cysteine through the conserved F or W. The order of the fields is J gene, V gene, D gene, clone size, CDR3 DNA, CDR3 protein. The D gene is left open where the match is weak. Clone size appears in some rows only: once, few, many, or a class for an expanded clone.

j_call: TRBJ2-1
v_call: TRBV19
d_call: TRBD2
clone_size: .
cdr3_nt: TGTGCCAGTAGTATTCTTAGCGGGAGCTCCTACAATGAGCAGTTCTTC
cdr3_aa: CASSILSGSSYNEQFF

j_call: TRBJ2-7
v_call: TRBV6-5
d_call: TRBD2
clone_size: once
cdr3_nt: TGTGCCACCCGCCGAGCGGGAGCTCGGTACGAGCAGTACTTC
cdr3_aa: CATRRAGARYEQYF

j_call: TRBJ2-3
v_call: TRBV14
d_call: .
clone_size: .
cdr3_nt: TGTGCCAGCAGCCAGTTTGATACGCAGTATTTT
cdr3_aa: CASSQFDTQYF

j_call: TRBJ2-1
v_call: TRBV11-2
d_call: TRBD2
clone_size: .
cdr3_nt: TGTGCCAGCAGCTTTCTAGCGGGAGGGCCCAATGAGCAGTTCTTC
cdr3_aa: CASSFLAGGPNEQFF

j_call: TRBJ1-4
v_call: TRBV12-5
d_call: .
clone_size: once
cdr3_nt: TGTGCTAGTGGCCACGGCGATGCAACTAATGAAAAACTGTTTTTT
cdr3_aa: CASGHGDATNEKLFF

j_call: TRBJ1-5
v_call: TRBV13
d_call: .
clone_size: once
cdr3_nt: TGTGCCAGCAGCTTCGGACCCTTAAGCAATCAGCCCCAGCATTTT
cdr3_aa: CASSFGPLSNQPQHF

j_call: TRBJ2-2
v_call: TRBV5-1
d_call: .
clone_size: .
cdr3_nt: TGCGCCAGCAGCTTGGCCGAGAGGGGCACCGGGGAGCTGTTTTTT
cdr3_aa: CASSLAERGTGELFF

j_call: TRBJ2-2
v_call: TRBV7-9
d_call: .
clone_size: .
cdr3_nt: TGTGCCAGCAGCTTAGTGAGGGGACTGAGCACCGGGGAGCTGTTTTTT
cdr3_aa: CASSLVRGLSTGELFF

j_call: TRBJ1-5
v_call: TRBV27
d_call: .
clone_size: .
cdr3_nt: TGTGCCAGCAGTCCCATAATGGGCCCCCAGCATTTT
cdr3_aa: CASSPIMGPQHF

j_call: TRBJ1-2
v_call: TRBV14
d_call: .
clone_size: once
cdr3_nt: TGTGCCAGCAGCCGGGGGCCAGGGGTGAGCGGCTACACCTTC
cdr3_aa: CASSRGPGVSGYTF

j_call: TRBJ1-1
v_call: TRBV11-1
d_call: TRBD1
clone_size: .
cdr3_nt: TGTGCCAGCAGCTTGCAGGGGGTGCGATCAGTTGACACTGAAGCTTTCTTT
cdr3_aa: CASSLQGVRSVDTEAFF

j_call: TRBJ2-7
v_call: TRBV27
d_call: TRBD2
clone_size: .
cdr3_nt: TGTGCCAGCAGGAGGGGACTAGCGGGAGATTCCTACGAGCAGTACTTC
cdr3_aa: CASRRGLAGDSYEQYF

j_call: TRBJ2-7
v_call: TRBV27
d_call: TRBD2
clone_size: .
cdr3_nt: TGTGCCAGCAGCCTACTGGGGGGACTAGCGGGAGGCGAGCAGTACTTC
cdr3_aa: CASSLLGGLAGGEQYF

j_call: TRBJ2-5
v_call: TRBV6-6
d_call: .
clone_size: .
cdr3_nt: TGTGCCAGCAGTTATTCCTGGCGGGAGACCCAGTACTTC
cdr3_aa: CASSYSWRETQYF

j_call: TRBJ2-3
v_call: TRBV19
d_call: .
clone_size: .
cdr3_nt: TGTGCCAGTAGTATAACGGGAGTAGTTGGTACGCAGTATTTT
cdr3_aa: CASSITGVVGTQYF

j_call: TRBJ2-1
v_call: TRBV25-1
d_call: .
clone_size: .
cdr3_nt: TGTGCCAGCAATCTACACAATGAGCAGTTCTTC
cdr3_aa: CASNLHNEQFF

j_call: TRBJ2-5
v_call: TRBV30
d_call: .
clone_size: .
cdr3_nt: TGTGCCTGGGGGGGGGCGTTACAAGAGACCCAGTACTTC
cdr3_aa: CAWGGALQETQYF

j_call: TRBJ2-6
v_call: TRBV7-3
d_call: .
clone_size: .
cdr3_nt: TGTGCCAGCAGCGACCGCAGCCGCTCTGGGGCCAACGTCCTGACTTTC
cdr3_aa: CASSDRSRSGANVLTF

j_call: TRBJ2-7
v_call: TRBV7-9
d_call: TRBD2
clone_size: .
cdr3_nt: TGTGCCAGCAGCTCCCGGACTAGCGGGATGGTACTGCACTTC
cdr3_aa: CASSSRTSGMVLHF

j_call: TRBJ2-3
v_call: TRBV27
d_call: TRBD2
clone_size: once
cdr3_nt: TGTGCCAGCAGTTTAGCGGGAGGGGTGGGAGATACGCAGTATTTT
cdr3_aa: CASSLAGGVGDTQYF

j_call: TRBJ2-5
v_call: TRBV18
d_call: .
clone_size: once
cdr3_nt: TGTGCCAGCTCACCGGGACGGATACAAGAGACCCAGTACTTC
cdr3_aa: CASSPGRIQETQYF

j_call: TRBJ2-7
v_call: TRBV6-1
d_call: TRBD1
clone_size: .
cdr3_nt: TGTGCCAGCACCAGGGGGCCTTACGAGCAGTACTTC
cdr3_aa: CASTRGPYEQYF

j_call: TRBJ2-5
v_call: TRBV11-2
d_call: .
clone_size: .
cdr3_nt: TGTGCCAGCAATGTGGATAGATTGTACCAAGAGACCCAGTACTTC
cdr3_aa: CASNVDRLYQETQYF

j_call: TRBJ2-1
v_call: TRBV6-1
d_call: .
clone_size: .
cdr3_nt: TGTGCCAGCCTCACCGGGACAAGCTCCTACAATGAGCAGTTCTTC
cdr3_aa: CASLTGTSSYNEQFF

j_call: TRBJ2-7
v_call: TRBV7-2
d_call: TRBD1
clone_size: .
cdr3_nt: TGTGCCAGCAGCTTGGCAGGGGGCAAGGAGCAGTACTTC
cdr3_aa: CASSLAGGKEQYF

j_call: TRBJ2-3
v_call: TRBV6-4
d_call: .
clone_size: .
cdr3_nt: TGTGCCAGCAGTGCATTTCCGCGGAATGAATCGGATACGCAGTATTTT
cdr3_aa: CASSAFPRNESDTQYF

j_call: TRBJ2-6
v_call: TRBV5-1
d_call: TRBD1
clone_size: .
cdr3_nt: TGCGCCAGCAGCCCTTGGGACAGGGGCTCTGGGGCCAACGTCCTGACTTTC
cdr3_aa: CASSPWDRGSGANVLTF

j_call: TRBJ2-1
v_call: TRBV5-4
d_call: .
clone_size: .
cdr3_nt: TGTGCCAGCAGCTTGGACAGGGATGAGCAGTTCTTC
cdr3_aa: CASSLDRDEQFF

j_call: TRBJ2-1
v_call: TRBV13
d_call: TRBD2
clone_size: .
cdr3_nt: TGTGCCAGCAGCTCCCTAGCGGGCCTTAGGAATGAGCAGTTCTTC
cdr3_aa: CASSSLAGLRNEQFF

j_call: TRBJ2-1
v_call: TRBV29-1
d_call: TRBD2
clone_size: .
cdr3_nt: TGCAGCGAGTCTAGCGGGAGTTACAATGAGCAGTTCTTC
cdr3_aa: CSESSGSYNEQFF

j_call: TRBJ2-1
v_call: TRBV10-3
d_call: TRBD1
clone_size: .
cdr3_nt: TGTGCCATCAGTGAGTTGATACAGGGGAACAATGAGCAGTTCTTC
cdr3_aa: CAISELIQGNNEQFF

j_call: TRBJ2-7
v_call: TRBV10-3
d_call: TRBD2
clone_size: .
cdr3_nt: TGTGCCATGGGGGGGGGCTCCTACGAGCAGTACTTC
cdr3_aa: CAMGGGSYEQYF

j_call: TRBJ1-5
v_call: TRBV19
d_call: .
clone_size: .
cdr3_nt: TGTGCCAGTAGGGCCGTTTACGGTGTGGATCAGCCCCAGCATTTT
cdr3_aa: CASRAVYGVDQPQHF

j_call: TRBJ2-7
v_call: TRBV5-1
d_call: .
clone_size: .
cdr3_nt: TGCGCCAGCAGCTTGGCAGGACAGCACTACGAGCAGTACTTC
cdr3_aa: CASSLAGQHYEQYF

j_call: TRBJ2-1
v_call: TRBV7-3
d_call: .
clone_size: .
cdr3_nt: TGTGCCAGCAGCTTAACGTTATTAGGTGAGCAGTTCTTC
cdr3_aa: CASSLTLLGEQFF

j_call: TRBJ2-5
v_call: TRBV29-1
d_call: TRBD2
clone_size: .
cdr3_nt: TGCAGCGTTTATGGGACTAGCAGTTCCCAAGAGACCCAGTACTTC
cdr3_aa: CSVYGTSSSQETQYF

j_call: TRBJ2-3
v_call: TRBV7-9
d_call: .
clone_size: .
cdr3_nt: TGTGCCAGCAGCTTACCCTCGGATTTGCCAGATACGCAGTATTTT
cdr3_aa: CASSLPSDLPDTQYF

j_call: TRBJ2-1
v_call: TRBV6-5
d_call: TRBD2
clone_size: .
cdr3_nt: TGTGCCAGCAGTTCCTTTTGGACTAGCGGGATGACTGAGCAGTTCTTC
cdr3_aa: CASSSFWTSGMTEQFF

j_call: TRBJ1-2
v_call: TRBV7-9
d_call: .
clone_size: .
cdr3_nt: TGTGCCAGCAGCTTTGAGGGCCCGAGAGGCTACACCTTC
cdr3_aa: CASSFEGPRGYTF

j_call: TRBJ2-5
v_call: TRBV14
d_call: .
clone_size: once
cdr3_nt: TGTGCCAGCAGCCAACTTGCGGGGGAGACCCAGTACTTC
cdr3_aa: CASSQLAGETQYF

j_call: TRBJ2-3
v_call: TRBV7-3
d_call: .
clone_size: few
cdr3_nt: TGTGCCAGCAGCTGGGCTAATGGAGATACGCAGTATTTT
cdr3_aa: CASSWANGDTQYF

j_call: TRBJ2-1
v_call: TRBV10-3
d_call: TRBD2
clone_size: once
cdr3_nt: TGTGCCACCCGCCAAGCGGGACTGCAGTTCTTC
cdr3_aa: CATRQAGLQFF

j_call: TRBJ2-2
v_call: TRBV15
d_call: TRBD2
clone_size: .
cdr3_nt: TGTGCCACCAGCCGCCGCGGGACTAGCGGGCCCGGGGAGCTGTTTTTT
cdr3_aa: CATSRRGTSGPGELFF

j_call: TRBJ1-5
v_call: TRBV19
d_call: TRBD1
clone_size: .
cdr3_nt: TGTGCCAGTGCATCCAGGGGGTCTCAGCCCCAGCATTTT
cdr3_aa: CASASRGSQPQHF

j_call: TRBJ2-7
v_call: TRBV4-1
d_call: TRBD2
clone_size: once
cdr3_nt: TGCGCCAGCAGCCAGGACCCCATCCGACTAGCGGGAGGGTCCTACGAGCAGTACTTC
cdr3_aa: CASSQDPIRLAGGSYEQYF

j_call: TRBJ1-1
v_call: TRBV5-1
d_call: .
clone_size: .
cdr3_nt: TGCGCCAGCAGCCTGGGGACAAACACTGAAGCTTTCTTT
cdr3_aa: CASSLGTNTEAFF

j_call: TRBJ2-1
v_call: TRBV30
d_call: TRBD2
clone_size: once
cdr3_nt: TGTGCCTGGAGTGTAGGCGGGGGACGAAAGCAGTTCTTC
cdr3_aa: CAWSVGGGRKQFF

j_call: TRBJ2-1
v_call: TRBV18
d_call: TRBD2
clone_size: .
cdr3_nt: TGTGCCAGCTCACCACGGGGACTAGCGGTCCTCACCTCCTACAATGAGCAGTTCTTC
cdr3_aa: CASSPRGLAVLTSYNEQFF

j_call: TRBJ2-7
v_call: TRBV2
d_call: .
clone_size: .
cdr3_nt: TGTGCCAGCAACCCTCAACGGAGCTCCTACGAGCAGTACTTC
cdr3_aa: CASNPQRSSYEQYF

j_call: TRBJ2-2
v_call: TRBV29-1
d_call: TRBD2
clone_size: .
cdr3_nt: TGCAGCGTGAGCGGGAGCGGCACCGGGGAGCTGTTTTTT
cdr3_aa: CSVSGSGTGELFF

j_call: TRBJ1-2
v_call: TRBV6-5
d_call: .
clone_size: .
cdr3_nt: TGTGCCAGCAGTTACGAGGAGAACTATGGCTACACCTTC
cdr3_aa: CASSYEENYGYTF

j_call: TRBJ1-3
v_call: TRBV6-5
d_call: TRBD1
clone_size: .
cdr3_nt: TGTGCCAGCAGGCGGACAGGGGGAAACACCATATATTTT
cdr3_aa: CASRRTGGNTIYF

j_call: TRBJ2-5
v_call: TRBV6-1
d_call: TRBD2
clone_size: .
cdr3_nt: TGTGCCAGCAGTGAAAGCCTCCGGGGGGGAGGGGAGACCCAGTACTTC
cdr3_aa: CASSESLRGGGETQYF

j_call: TRBJ1-2
v_call: TRBV6-6
d_call: .
clone_size: .
cdr3_nt: TGTGCCAGCAGTTCGGACTGGGGTAACTATGGCTACACCTTC
cdr3_aa: CASSSDWGNYGYTF

j_call: TRBJ2-4
v_call: TRBV9
d_call: .
clone_size: .
cdr3_nt: TGTGCCAGCAGCGGGACGGGCGTGGGAAACATTCAGTACTTC
cdr3_aa: CASSGTGVGNIQYF